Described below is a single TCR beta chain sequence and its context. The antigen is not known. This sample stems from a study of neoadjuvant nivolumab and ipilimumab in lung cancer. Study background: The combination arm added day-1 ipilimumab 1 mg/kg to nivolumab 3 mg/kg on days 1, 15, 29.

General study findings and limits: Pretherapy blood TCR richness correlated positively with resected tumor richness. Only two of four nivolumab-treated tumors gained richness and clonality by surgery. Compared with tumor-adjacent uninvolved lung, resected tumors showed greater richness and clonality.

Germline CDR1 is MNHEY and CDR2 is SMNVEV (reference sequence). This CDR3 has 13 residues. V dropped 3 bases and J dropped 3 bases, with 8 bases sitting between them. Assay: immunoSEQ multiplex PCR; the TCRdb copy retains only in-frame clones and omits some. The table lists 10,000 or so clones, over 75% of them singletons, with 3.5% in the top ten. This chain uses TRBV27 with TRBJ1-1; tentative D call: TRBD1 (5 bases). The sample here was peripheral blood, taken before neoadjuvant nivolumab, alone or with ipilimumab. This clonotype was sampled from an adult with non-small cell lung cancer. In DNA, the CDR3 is TGTGCCAGCAGTTTTGGGGGTGACACTGAAGCTTTCTTT. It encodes CASSFGGDTEAFF.